These T cell receptor beta chains were read from a single sample in a study of early T cells in non-severe SARS-CoV-2 infection. TCRdb reanalysed the 5' RACE reads using MiXCR and keeps one entry per CDR3 protein. The table has about 83,000 distinct CDR3 sequences, about 12% seen once. Sample: whole blood. These TCRs come from an adult who was a healthcare worker with PCR-confirmed SARS-CoV-2 infection or an uninfected control (not recorded which). Each CDR3 is given with its conserved first and last residue. The order of the fields is J gene, D gene, clone size, V gene, CDR3 protein, CDR3 DNA. The D gene is left open where the match is weak. A row's size may be missing; if present it is once, few, many or a size class.

J: TRBJ2-2; D: .; size: .; V: TRBV19; CDR3: CASTQIIRVGSPPGELFF; DNA: TGTGCCAGTACCCAAATTATCAGGGTTGGGTCTCCCCCCGGGGAGCTGTTTTTT
J: TRBJ2-1; D: TRBD2; size: few; V: TRBV20-1; CDR3: CSARGLIAGDNEQFF; DNA: TGCAGTGCTAGAGGACTAATAGCGGGGGACAATGAGCAGTTCTTC
J: TRBJ1-1; D: TRBD1; size: .; V: TRBV7-2; CDR3: CASSPTGIGTWAFF; DNA: TGTGCCAGCAGCCCGACAGGGATCGGAACGTGGGCTTTCTTT
J: TRBJ2-5; D: .; size: .; V: TRBV27; CDR3: CASSSRGTQYF; DNA: TGTGCCAGCAGTTCCCGGGGGACCCAGTACTTC
J: TRBJ2-3; D: .; size: few; V: TRBV6-6; CDR3: CASSYSPPGEITDTQYF; DNA: TGTGCCAGCAGTTACTCGCCGCCGGGAGAGATCACAGATACGCAGTATTTT
J: TRBJ2-1; D: .; size: .; V: TRBV6-2/TRBV6-3; CDR3: CASSYMDNEQFF; DNA: TGTGCCAGCAGTTACATGGACAATGAGCAGTTCTTC
J: TRBJ2-5; D: .; size: .; V: TRBV10-3; CDR3: CAICRDFQETQYF; DNA: TGTGCCATCTGTCGGGACTTCCAAGAGACCCAGTACTTC
J: TRBJ1-2; D: .; size: few; V: TRBV2; CDR3: CASSQWGREDYGYTF; DNA: TGTGCCAGCAGTCAGTGGGGCCGGGAGGACTATGGCTACACCTTC
J: TRBJ1-5; D: .; size: many; V: TRBV4-1; CDR3: CASSQDNGQGYRPQHF; DNA: TGCGCCAGCAGCCAAGATAACGGCCAGGGCTATCGGCCCCAGCATTTT
J: TRBJ1-2; D: .; size: many; V: TRBV12-3/TRBV12-4; CDR3: CASSPLGRRLPNYGYTF; DNA: TGTGCCAGCAGTCCCCTCGGCCGCAGGCTTCCTAACTATGGCTACACCTTC
J: TRBJ2-7; D: .; size: few; V: TRBV20-1; CDR3: CSASPDPQGYDEQYF; DNA: TGCAGTGCAAGCCCCGACCCACAGGGTTATGACGAGCAGTACTTC
J: TRBJ2-5; D: .; size: few; V: TRBV7-2; CDR3: CASNPGPQETQYF; DNA: TGTGCCAGCAACCCGGGGCCCCAAGAGACCCAGTACTTC
J: TRBJ2-5; D: TRBD2; size: many; V: TRBV4-3; CDR3: CASSQASGSTETQYF; DNA: TGCGCCAGCAGCCAAGCTAGCGGGAGTACCGAGACCCAGTACTTC
J: TRBJ2-1; D: TRBD2; size: .; V: TRBV9; CDR3: CASSVEGGTSGYNEQFF; DNA: TGTGCCAGCAGCGTAGAGGGTGGTACTAGCGGCTACAATGAGCAGTTCTTC
J: TRBJ2-5; D: .; size: many; V: TRBV20-1; CDR3: CSARDRTDIQETQYF; DNA: TGCAGTGCTAGAGATCGGACAGACATCCAAGAGACCCAGTACTTC
J: TRBJ1-6; D: .; size: .; V: TRBV7-2; CDR3: CASSYQGNSPLHF; DNA: TGTGCCAGCAGCTACCAGGGGAATTCACCCCTCCACTTT
J: TRBJ2-1; D: TRBD1; size: few; V: TRBV6-5; CDR3: CASRTSGGEQFF; DNA: TGTGCCAGCAGGACCTCAGGGGGCGAGCAGTTCTTC
J: TRBJ2-3; D: TRBD2; size: medium-sized; V: TRBV7-6; CDR3: CASSGGLAGGQSTDTQYF; DNA: TGTGCCAGCAGCGGCGGACTAGCGGGAGGGCAAAGCACAGATACGCAGTATTTT
J: TRBJ1-4; D: .; size: .; V: TRBV7-9; CDR3: CASSLARQENEKLFF; DNA: TGTGCCAGCAGCTTAGCGCGACAGGAGAATGAAAAACTGTTTTTT
J: TRBJ2-7; D: .; size: many; V: TRBV7-2; CDR3: CASSLTPGSYEQYF; DNA: TGTGCCAGCAGCTTAACGCCGGGCTCCTACGAGCAGTACTTC
J: TRBJ2-7; D: TRBD2; size: few; V: TRBV27; CDR3: CASSPGLGGLVEQYF; DNA: TGTGCCAGCAGTCCGGGACTAGGAGGGCTGGTCGAGCAGTACTTC
J: TRBJ1-4; D: .; size: few; V: TRBV9; CDR3: CASSVVPPSQNEKLFF; DNA: TGTGCCAGCAGCGTAGTCCCCCCCAGCCAGAATGAAAAACTGTTTTTT
J: TRBJ2-3; D: TRBD2; size: few; V: TRBV27; CDR3: CASSLVTEGGPDTQYF; DNA: TGTGCCAGCAGTTTAGTCACCGAGGGAGGGCCGGATACGCAGTATTTT
J: TRBJ2-7; D: TRBD2; size: few; V: TRBV25-1; CDR3: CASSELAGVGSSSYEQYF; DNA: TGTGCCAGCAGTGAATTGGCGGGAGTAGGATCGAGCTCCTACGAGCAGTACTTC
J: TRBJ2-1; D: .; size: many; V: TRBV11-2; CDR3: CASRFDPGSPNEQFF; DNA: TGTGCCAGCAGGTTCGATCCAGGCTCACCCAATGAGCAGTTCTTC
J: TRBJ2-3; D: .; size: .; V: TRBV7-3; CDR3: CASSPRGAGDTQYF; DNA: TGTGCCAGCAGCCCGCGGGGCGCCGGAGATACGCAGTATTTT
J: TRBJ1-2; D: .; size: .; V: TRBV7-2; CDR3: CASSLGGQTYGYTF; DNA: TGTGCCAGCAGCTTAGGTGGCCAGACCTATGGCTACACCTTC
J: TRBJ2-3; D: .; size: many; V: TRBV14; CDR3: CASSPPLISGSPWSRATDTQYF; DNA: TGTGCCAGCAGCCCTCCCCTGATCTCGGGCAGTCCCTGGAGCAGGGCCACAGATACGCAGTATTTT
J: TRBJ2-1; D: .; size: .; V: TRBV2; CDR3: CASSEWDEQFF; DNA: TGTGCCAGCAGTGAGTGGGATGAGCAGTTCTTC
J: TRBJ2-5; D: .; size: .; V: TRBV6-5; CDR3: CASSPPGNRETQYF; DNA: TGTGCCAGCAGCCCCCCCGGGAACCGAGAGACCCAGTACTTC
J: TRBJ1-4; D: .; size: .; V: TRBV7-9; CDR3: CASSNGGPPGF; DNA: TGTGCCAGCAGCAACGGGGGGCCCCCGGGTTTT
J: TRBJ2-1; D: .; size: few; V: TRBV5-1; CDR3: CASSLGSRSYNEQFF; DNA: TGCGCCAGCAGCTTGGGGAGTAGGTCCTACAATGAGCAGTTCTTC
J: TRBJ1-2; D: .; size: .; V: TRBV12-3/TRBV12-4; CDR3: CASSLAGGNYGYTF; DNA: TGTGCCAGCAGTTTAGCGGGGGGTAACTATGGCTACACCTTC
J: TRBJ1-2; D: .; size: .; V: TRBV6-5; CDR3: CASSYSGYYGYTF; DNA: TGTGCCAGCAGTTACTCAGGGTACTATGGCTACACCTTC
J: TRBJ2-7; D: TRBD1; size: .; V: TRBV29-1; CDR3: CSAQAGDRGYEQYF; DNA: TGCAGCGCCCAGGCCGGGGACAGGGGCTACGAGCAGTACTTC
J: TRBJ2-5; D: .; size: .; V: TRBV2; CDR3: CASSDRDSETQYF; DNA: TGTGCCAGCAGTGACCGGGATAGCGAGACCCAGTACTTC
J: TRBJ2-3; D: .; size: few; V: TRBV5-8; CDR3: CASSFDRDTQYF; DNA: TGTGCCAGCAGCTTCGATCGAGATACGCAGTATTTT
J: TRBJ2-3; D: .; size: many; V: TRBV7-9; CDR3: CASSPGDSPWTDTQYF; DNA: TGTGCCAGCAGCCCTGGGGACTCCCCTTGGACAGATACGCAGTATTTT